These 24 T cell receptor beta chains were all obtained from the same sample, sequenced in a study of T cell repertoires in cytomegalovirus infection (dated by TCRdb to between 2017 and 2020). The sequencing machine was an Illumina HiSeq 1500. The public reads were reanalyzed by TCRdb: fastp trimming at Q25, MiXCR alignment, in-frame beta chains only. Duplicate CDR3 protein sequences are folded into a single record with the most common DNA and genes. The sample yields 150,000 to 200,000 distinct CDR3 sequences; roughly 22% were counted once. Around a quarter of the sample rests with the top ten. The treatment or condition label corresponds to: in vitro stimulation with specific CMV peptide epitopes to enrich CMV-specific T cells. Which antigens these TCRs recognize remains unknown. Sequenced material: CD8+ T cells from cultured PBMCs, taken from culture after CMV antigen stimulation. The receptors were gathered from a human donor in good health (CMV status not recorded). Some clones in this sample may be carry-over from other donors' samples.

This chain links TRBV7-9 with TRBJ2-1; D tentatively reads TRBD1 or TRBD2 (6 bases each). Trimming cost V 4 bases and J 8 bases, with 18 bases left between them. There are 15 residues in the CDR3. CDR1 SEHNR and CDR2 FQNEAQ come from the germline V gene (reference sequence). The chain's CDR3 is CASSSREGGPHEQFF. CDR3 nucleotides: TGTGCCAGCAGCTCAAGGGAAGGGGGGCCACATGAGCAGTTCTTC.

This clonotype has more than one count but fewer than ten. The gene calls are TRBV11-2 and TRBJ1-6; D unresolved. Germline assignment: CDR1 SGHAT and CDR2 FQNNGV. This CDR3 spans 16 amino acids. The V end was cut by 5 bases, the J end by 0 bases, with 11 bases between. Written as DNA, the CDR3 is TGTGCCAGCAGCCCCACGTCCTACTCCTATAATTCACCCCTCCACTTT. It encodes CASSPTSYSYNSPLHF.

The chain joins TRBV11-2 to TRBJ2-3; tentatively, D is TRBD2 (6 bases). The germline CDR1 and CDR2 sequences are SGHAT and FQNNGV. The CDR3 runs to 16 residues. V lost 0 bases and J 2 bases, leaving 12 bases between the germline ends. CDR3 sequence reads: CASSLDLLAPTDTQYF. The CDR3 nucleotides are TGTGCCAGCAGCTTAGATTTACTAGCCCCCACAGATACGCAGTATTTT.

The gene calls are TRBV7-8 and TRBJ2-7; 9 bases are shared with TRBD1. This CDR3 has 16 residues. Germline CDR1 is SGHVS and CDR2 is FQNEAQ. The V segment lost 3 bases and the J segment 3 bases; nucleotides outside the gene matches: 9. CDR3 nucleotide sequence: TGTGCCAGCAGCTTGTTTCCGGGACAGGGCATCTACGAGCAGTACTTC. Translation gives CASSLFPGQGIYEQYF. The full variable domain, in which reference TRBV7-8 and TRBJ2-7 provide the parts outside the CDR3, is GAGVSQSPRYKVAKRGQDVALRCDPISGHVSLFWYQQALGQGPEFLTYFQNEAQLDKSGLPSDRFFAERPEGSVSTLKIQRTQQEDSAVYLCASSLFPGQGIYEQYFGPGTRLTVT.

The chain employs TRBV6-2 or TRBV6-3 and TRBJ1-1; a possible D gene is TRBD1 (6 bases). The germline gives CDR1 MNHEY, CDR2 SVGEGT. CDR3 length equals 17 residues. V lost 3 bases to trimming and J lost 2 bases, with 19 bases between them. CDR3 bases: TGTGCCAGCAGTTATATTGGAGTGAGCAGGGGCAACACTGAAGCTTTCTTT. Encoded protein: CASSYIGVSRGNTEAFF.

The chain joins TRBV4-2 to TRBJ1-5, with a possible D match to TRBD1 (5 bases). The CDR3 sequence is 17 residues long. Per the germline V gene, CDR1 is LGHNA and CDR2 is YNFKEQ. Trimming removed 1 base from V and 5 bases from J, with 18 bases in between. The DNA of the CDR3 is TGTGCCAGCAGCCAAGTGGACGCCTCAGGGTTTGATCAGCCCCAGCATTTT. Its protein product is CASSQVDASGFDQPQHF.

The CDR3 bases are TGCAGCGTTGCTTCCCCCAGGGCCTACGAGCAGTACTTC. It yields the protein CSVASPRAYEQYF. J is TRBJ2-7 and V is TRBV29-1; perhaps TRBD1 as D (5 bases). V lost 4 bases and J 2 bases, leaving 12 bases between the germline ends. Germline CDR1 reads SQVTM; CDR2 reads ANQGSEA. This CDR3 comprises 13 residues.

V is TRBV7-2 and J is TRBJ2-7, with 14 bases aligning to TRBD2. Per the germline V gene, CDR1 is SGHTA and CDR2 is FQGNSA. Trimming cost V 4 bases and J 5 bases; bases outside gene matches: 13. This CDR3 contains 18 residues. The CDR3 region is CASSSGGTSGRSFHEQYF. The DNA for the CDR3 is TGTGCCAGCAGCTCAGGAGGGACTAGCGGGAGATCTTTCCACGAGCAGTACTTC.

This chain connects TRBV7-9 to TRBJ1-5, with D possibly being TRBD1 (6 bases). CDR3 length: 16 amino acids. Germline CDR1 and CDR2: SEHNR and FQNEAQ (reference sequence). V was trimmed by 5 bases and J by 8 bases, leaving 22 bases between them. In nucleotides, the CDR3 is TGTGCCAGCAGCCAAGGGGGGGTGTTACCCTTAAAGCCCCAGCATTTT. This gives the protein CASSQGGVLPLKPQHF.

A few counts support this clonotype. This chain uses TRBV12-3 or TRBV12-4 with TRBJ1-1; D is uncertain. The CDR3 runs 11 residues. Trimming pared 8 bases from V and 1 base from J, leaving 5 bases between. The CDR3 protein is CASQQNTEAFF. CDR3 sequence (DNA): TGTGCCAGCCAGCAGAACACTGAAGCTTTCTTT.

A few counts support this clonotype. The J gene is TRBJ1-5, the V gene TRBV2, with TRBD1 identical over 7 bases. V lost 4 bases, J lost 5 bases, and 5 bases stayed unmatched. Germline CDR1 reads SNHLY; CDR2 reads FYNNEI. The CDR3 loop spans 14 amino acids. DNA for the CDR3: TGTGCCAGCAGTGTATGGGACAGCGATCAGCCCCAGCATTTT. Translation: CASSVWDSDQPQHF.

CDR3 amino acids: CASSPPAGNTIYF. The CDR3 DNA is TGTGCCAGCAGCCCCCCTGCAGGAAACACCATATATTTT. J is TRBJ1-3 and V is TRBV7-6, with no clear D. Germline V gene data show CDR1 as SGHVS and CDR2 as FNYEAQ. CDR3 length: 13 amino acids. V gave up 5 bases and J gave up 4 bases, with 9 bases separating them.

The V call is TRBV4-1, the J call TRBJ2-7; no definite D call. CDR3 length equals 14 residues. Germline-derived CDR1 and CDR2 are MGHRA and YSYEKL. Trimming cost V 1 base and J 3 bases, with 10 bases left between them. DNA of the CDR3: TGCGCCAGCAGCCAAGGCCCTGGTGGCTACGAGCAGTACTTC. It codes for CASSQGPGGYEQYF.

This clonotype has ten or more counts. The chain employs TRBV20-1 and TRBJ1-2, with D tentatively TRBD1 (6 bases). Trimming cost V 5 bases and J 2 bases, with 18 bases left between them. Per germline, CDR1 DFQATT and CDR2 SNEGSKA (reference sequence). The CDR3 has 15 amino acids. CDR3 sequence (DNA): TGCAGTGCTTCTACTCCGGGACAACGGAACTATGGCTACACCTTC. Translating it yields CSASTPGQRNYGYTF.

This chain joins TRBV7-6 and TRBJ2-7; D is perhaps TRBD1 (5 bases). The germline V and J ends were trimmed by 5 bases and 4 bases, with 18 bases remaining between them. The CDR3 sequence is 15 residues long. Per the germline V gene, CDR1 is SGHVS and CDR2 is FNYEAQ. CDR3 amino acids: CASSPGQIPMYEQYF. Here the CDR3 DNA reads TGTGCCAGCAGCCCAGGACAAATCCCCATGTACGAGCAGTACTTC.

This chain joins TRBV7-6 and TRBJ2-2; 9 bases align to TRBD2. Per the germline V gene, CDR1 is SGHVS and CDR2 is FNYEAQ. This CDR3 region has 18 residues. Trimming removed 2 bases from V and 0 bases from J; junction bases left unmatched: 7. In DNA, the CDR3 is TGTGCCAGCAGCTTACCTACCAGCGGGGGGTCGAACACCGGGGAGCTGTTTTTT. This sequence encodes CASSLPTSGGSNTGELFF.

This clonotype appeared a few times. The genes are TRBV6-6 and TRBJ1-1, with 7 bases aligning to TRBD1. V was pared by 6 bases and J by 3 bases, with 7 bases of the junction left unmatched. This CDR3 comprises 14 residues. CDR1 and CDR2 (germline): MNHNY, SVGAGI (reference sequence). CDR3 region: CASRHRGIDTEAFF. The CDR3 DNA follows: TGTGCCAGCAGACACAGGGGTATAGACACTGAAGCTTTCTTT.

This chain uses TRBV6-2 or TRBV6-3 with TRBJ1-5; the D gene is possibly TRBD1 (6 bases). The CDR3 covers 15 residues. The germline V gene encodes CDR1 MNHEY and CDR2 SVGEGT. V was shortened by 4 bases and J by 11 bases, with 21 bases between the two germline ends. CDR3 in DNA: TGTGCCAGCAGTTCTCGGGACATATACCCTTCAGCCCAGCATTTT. Amino acids: CASSSRDIYPSAQHF.

This clonotype was counted a few times. J is TRBJ2-3 and V is TRBV7-2; 12 bases align to TRBD2. The CDR3 has 18 amino acids. Germline V gene sequence: CDR1 SGHTA, CDR2 FQGNSA. Losses at the gene ends were 4 bases for V and 0 bases for J; bases not matched to a gene: 8. CDR3 protein: CASSSRASGGASTDTQYF. The CDR3 nucleotides read TGTGCCAGCAGCTCTCGAGCTAGCGGGGGGGCTAGCACAGATACGCAGTATTTT. Full variable domain (remainder filled in from reference TRBV7-2 and TRBJ2-3): GAGVSQSPSNKVTEKGKDVELRCDPISGHTALYWYRQSLGQGLEFLIYFQGNSAPDKSGLPSDRFSAERTGGSVSTLTIQRTQQEDSAVYLCASSSRASGGASTDTQYFGPGTRLTVL.

This clonotype occurred a few times. The gene calls are TRBV7-6 and TRBJ2-7, with D perhaps TRBD2 (7 bases). The CDR3 is 17 amino acids. V lost 5 bases, J lost 0 bases, and 20 bases lay in between. CDR1 and CDR2 from the germline V gene are SGHVS and FNYEAQ. CDR3 sequence reads: CASSHAQRDTLSYEQYF. CDR3 in DNA: TGTGCCAGCAGCCACGCTCAGCGGGACACCCTCTCCTACGAGCAGTACTTC.

The table lists this clonotype with many counts. This chain links TRBV7-9 with TRBJ2-1; 11 bases match TRBD2. V was clipped by 8 bases and J by 1 base; unmatched bases: 1. This CDR3 has 14 residues. The germline gives CDR1 SEHNR, CDR2 FQNEAQ (reference sequence). CDR3 coding DNA: TGTGCCAGCGGACTAGCGGGTTCCTACAATGAGCAGTTCTTC. Its protein is CASGLAGSYNEQFF.

The CDR3 DNA sequence: TGTGCCAGCAGTGACGGGTCCAATCAGCCCCAGCATTTT. This translates into CASSDGSNQPQHF. The rearrangement uses TRBV6-1 and TRBJ1-5; D not certain. CDR1 and CDR2 (germline): MNHNS, SASEGT. V dropped 3 bases and J dropped 3 bases, with 6 bases sitting between them. The CDR3 is made up of 13 amino acids.

CDR3 DNA sequence: TGTGCCAGCACCCTATCCTCCGGGAGCCACTATGGCTACACCTTC. This translates into CASTLSSGSHYGYTF. V usage is TRBV7-9 and J usage is TRBJ1-2; D call uncertain. The ends were cut back, 7 bases at V and 3 bases at J, with 18 bases in the middle. The CDR3 covers 15 residues. Germline values: CDR1 SEHNR, CDR2 FQNEAQ (reference sequence).

This clonotype turned up a few times. The chain is built from TRBV27 and TRBJ1-5; D not resolved. Germline CDR1 reads MNHEY; CDR2 reads SMNVEV (reference sequence). The CDR3 totals 13 residues. The V end lost 7 bases, the J end lost 3 bases, and 10 bases lay between the germline ends. CDR3 loop: CASTTTPNQPQHF. CDR3 in DNA: TGTGCCAGCACCACGACCCCCAATCAGCCCCAGCATTTT.